The 3 T cell receptor beta chains below all came from one sample that was sequenced in a study of molecular identifiers for immune sequencing clone quantification. Via MiXCR, TCRdb re-called the PCR reads, giving one row per CDR3 protein. The data show around 480,000 distinct CDR3 sequences, with about a fifth seen just once and about 0.8% held by the top ten. What was sequenced was naive CD8+ T cells from blood, with Jurkat cell RNA spiked in. Subset reported: FACS-sorted CD8+CD4-CCR7+CD45RA+ naive T cells. The receptors were gathered from a human donor in good health. Some libraries in this study had Jurkat cell RNA spiked in.

This clonotype was detected ten times or more. This chain joins TRBV15 and TRBJ2-1, with D perhaps matching TRBD1 (6 bases). Trimming took 3 bases from V and 7 from J, leaving 13 bases between them. This CDR3 contains 14 residues. Germline-derived CDR1 and CDR2 are LNHNV and YYDKDF (reference sequence). CDR3 sequence reads: CATSRGTTGNEQFF. As DNA, the CDR3 is TGTGCCACCAGCAGGGGGACGACAGGTAATGAGCAGTTCTTC.

This rearrangement joins TRBV12-3 or TRBV12-4 to TRBJ1-3; TRBD1 might be the D (5 bases). The ends were cut back, 4 bases at V and 4 bases at J, with 14 bases in the middle. The CDR3 length is 15 residues. CDR3 sequence: CASSSGGAGGNTIYF. The CDR3 region has the DNA TGTGCCAGCAGTTCGGGAGGGGCGGGGGGAAACACCATATATTTT.

Note on this clonotype: A much larger clone lies one base from this, so it may be a read error. The chain recombines TRBV30 with TRBJ2-3; D may be TRBD1 (5 bases). This CDR3 is built from 14 residues. The germline V gene encodes CDR1 GTSNPN and CDR2 SVGIG (reference sequence). The CDR3 DNA follows: TGTGACTGGATGGTAGGGGAAGACACAGATACGCAGTATTTT. Translating it yields CDWMVGEDTDTQYF.